This T cell receptor beta chain came from a study of CD8+ T cells in alopecia areata. Study context: Oral tofacitinib (5 to 10 mg twice daily) was administered to treated patients. For 6 to 18 months, tofacitinib was taken, and 6 months off drug followed. Study observations and caveats: Both scalp clonality and the expanded CD8+ clones among the top 100 showed a significant decrease with tofacitinib.

With regard to this clone: The antigen is unknown. The sample contains more than one DNA sequence encoding this CDR3.

Treatment defined: oral pan-JAK inhibitor, 5-10 mg twice daily. Isolated RNA was reverse transcribed into cDNA used as the sequencing template. Method: immunoSEQ multiplex PCR; TCRdb's copy keeps in-frame clones and lacks some. The repertoire holds about 120,000 clones, about three fifths seen once, with approximately 31% in the top ten. Source: CD8+ T cells sorted from blood, taken at week 4, from a patient treated with tofacitinib. The sequence was collected from a human donor with alopecia areata.

CDR3: CSVEGQGYEQYF. The CDR3 DNA reads as TGCAGCGTTGAGGGACAGGGGTACGAGCAGTACTTC. The V gene is TRBV29-1, the J gene TRBJ2-7, with 10 positions matching TRBD1. The trim removed 3 bases at V and 4 bases at J, leaving 0 bases unmatched. CDR3 length: 12 amino acids. CDR1 is SQVTM and CDR2 is ANQGSEA in the germline V gene.